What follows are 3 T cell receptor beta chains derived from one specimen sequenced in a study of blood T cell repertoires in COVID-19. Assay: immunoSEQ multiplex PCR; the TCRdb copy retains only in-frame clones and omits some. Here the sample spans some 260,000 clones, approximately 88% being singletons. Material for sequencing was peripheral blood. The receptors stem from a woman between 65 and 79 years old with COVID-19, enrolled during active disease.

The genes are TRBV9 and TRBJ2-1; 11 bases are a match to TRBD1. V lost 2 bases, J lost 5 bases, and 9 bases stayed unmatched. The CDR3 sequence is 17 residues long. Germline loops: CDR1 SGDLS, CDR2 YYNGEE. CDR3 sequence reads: CASSVGQGAVGDNEQFF. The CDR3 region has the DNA TGTGCCAGCAGCGTTGGACAGGGGGCAGTCGGGGACAATGAGCAGTTCTTC.

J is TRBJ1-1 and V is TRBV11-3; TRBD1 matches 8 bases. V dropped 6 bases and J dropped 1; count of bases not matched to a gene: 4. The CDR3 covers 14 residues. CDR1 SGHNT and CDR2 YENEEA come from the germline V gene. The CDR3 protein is CASSSGGRNTEAFF. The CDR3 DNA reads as TGTGCCAGCAGTTCAGGGGGCAGGAACACTGAAGCTTTCTTT.

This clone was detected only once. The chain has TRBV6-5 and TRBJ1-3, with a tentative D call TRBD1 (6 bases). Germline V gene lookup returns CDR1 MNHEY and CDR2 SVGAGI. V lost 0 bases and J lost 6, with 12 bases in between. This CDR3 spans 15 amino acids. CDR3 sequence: CASSYSPGATNTIYF. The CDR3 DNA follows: TGTGCCAGCAGTTACTCCCCAGGGGCTACAAACACCATATATTTT.